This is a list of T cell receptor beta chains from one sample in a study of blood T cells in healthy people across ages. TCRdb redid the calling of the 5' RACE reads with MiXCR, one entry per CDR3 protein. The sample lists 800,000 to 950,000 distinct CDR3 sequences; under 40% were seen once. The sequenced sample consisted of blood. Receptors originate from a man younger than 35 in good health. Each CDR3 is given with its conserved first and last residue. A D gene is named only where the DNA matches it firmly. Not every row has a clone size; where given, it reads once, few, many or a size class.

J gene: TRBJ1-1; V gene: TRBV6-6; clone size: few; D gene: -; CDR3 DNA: TGTGCCAGCGGGTACTCCGGAGGGACTGAAGCTTTCTTT; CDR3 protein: CASGYSGGTEAFF
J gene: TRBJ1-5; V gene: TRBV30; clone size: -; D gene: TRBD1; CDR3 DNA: TGTGCCTGGAGTGTAGGGACAGGGCCTCGGCCCCAGCATTTT; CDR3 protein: CAWSVGTGPRPQHF
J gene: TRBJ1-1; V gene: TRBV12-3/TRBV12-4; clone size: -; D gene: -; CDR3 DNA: TGTGTCAGCAGTTTAGGAGGTCAAGCTTTCTTT; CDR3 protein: CVSSLGGQAFF
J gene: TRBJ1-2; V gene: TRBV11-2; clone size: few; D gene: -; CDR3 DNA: TGTGCCAGCAGCTTAGGAGCAGGGATCGCTAACTATGGCTACACCTTC; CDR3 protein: CASSLGAGIANYGYTF
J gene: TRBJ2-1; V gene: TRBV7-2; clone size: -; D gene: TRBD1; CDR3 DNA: TGTGCCAGCAGTTTGACCAGGGGGTACAATGAGCAGTTCTTC; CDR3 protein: CASSLTRGYNEQFF
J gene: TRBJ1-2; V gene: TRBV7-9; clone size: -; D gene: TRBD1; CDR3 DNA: TGTGCCAGCAGCTCAGGACAGGAGGGTGGCTACACCTTC; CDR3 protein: CASSSGQEGGYTF
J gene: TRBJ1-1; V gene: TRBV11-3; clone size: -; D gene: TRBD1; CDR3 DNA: TGTGCCAGCAGCGACCGGGACAGGGGCGCTGAAGCTTTCTTT; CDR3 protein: CASSDRDRGAEAFF
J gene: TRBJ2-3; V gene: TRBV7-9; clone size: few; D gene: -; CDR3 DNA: TGTGCCAGCAGCTCGACAGTAGCTACGCAGTATTTT; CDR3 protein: CASSSTVATQYF
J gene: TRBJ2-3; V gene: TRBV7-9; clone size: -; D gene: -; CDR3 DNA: TGTGCCAGCAGCATGCCCCCCCGAGATACGCAGTATTTT; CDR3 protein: CASSMPPRDTQYF
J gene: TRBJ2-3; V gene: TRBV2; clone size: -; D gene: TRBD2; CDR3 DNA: TGTGCCAGCAGTAGCGGGAACCCAGATACGCAGTATTTT; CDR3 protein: CASSSGNPDTQYF
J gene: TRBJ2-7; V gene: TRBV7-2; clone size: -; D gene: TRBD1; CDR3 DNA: TGTGCCAGCAGCTTAGGACAGGGGTCCAGCGAGCAGTACTTC; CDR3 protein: CASSLGQGSSEQYF
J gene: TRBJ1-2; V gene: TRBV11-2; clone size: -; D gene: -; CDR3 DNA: TGTGCCAGCACCAAGGGAGGGTTGGTCTATGGCTACACCTTC; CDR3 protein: CASTKGGLVYGYTF
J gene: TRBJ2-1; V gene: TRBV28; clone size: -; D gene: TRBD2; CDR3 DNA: TGTGCCAGCAGACGACGGGGACTAGCGGGGTTTGGGGAGCAGTTCTTC; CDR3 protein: CASRRRGLAGFGEQFF
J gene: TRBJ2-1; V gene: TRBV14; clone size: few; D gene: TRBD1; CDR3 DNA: TGTGCCAGCAGCTTCCGGGACAGCAACTACAATGAGCAGTTCTTC; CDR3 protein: CASSFRDSNYNEQFF
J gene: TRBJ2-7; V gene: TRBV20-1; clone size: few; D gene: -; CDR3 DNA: TGCAGTGCTAGTGGACACCCCTCCTACAATGAGCAGTACTTC; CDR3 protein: CSASGHPSYNEQYF
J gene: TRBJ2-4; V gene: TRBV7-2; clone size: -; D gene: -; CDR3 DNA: TGTGCCAGCAGCTCGGGGGTACACTGGGGCATTCAGTACTTC; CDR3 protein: CASSSGVHWGIQYF
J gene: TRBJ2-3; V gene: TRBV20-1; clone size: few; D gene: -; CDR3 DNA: TGCAGTGCAGCTGGGACATCTAGCACAGATACGCAGTATTTT; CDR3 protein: CSAAGTSSTDTQYF
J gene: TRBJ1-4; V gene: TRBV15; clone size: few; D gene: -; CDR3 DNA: TGTGCCACCAGCAGAGATCCAGGGATGAATGAAAAACTGTTTTTT; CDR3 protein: CATSRDPGMNEKLFF
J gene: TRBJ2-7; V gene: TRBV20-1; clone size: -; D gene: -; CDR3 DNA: TGCAGTGCTAGAGTCGGTATCGACGAGCAGTACTTC; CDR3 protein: CSARVGIDEQYF